The T cell receptor beta chain described here comes from a study of blood T cells in healthy people across ages. Broader study findings: While age rose, TCR beta diversity per million T cells dropped in a roughly linear way.

The V gene lost 0 bases and the J gene lost 7 bases, with 7 bases spanning the gap. Germline-derived CDR1 and CDR2 are MNHEY and SVGAGI. This CDR3 is built from 12 residues. This clonotype was detected ten times or more. Its cognate antigen is unknown. Next came a second PCR, run for roughly 7 to 12 cycles, which used a sample-barcoded 5' primer along with a J-beta primer mix. One entry per CDR3 protein results from TCRdb running MiXCR on the 5' RACE reads. Found here are about 1,500,000 distinct CDR3 sequences, about 43% of them singletons; the top ten hold roughly 7.9%. Isolated PBMCs totaled at least 7 million in each sample.

The sample consisted of blood. This receptor was identified in a woman aged 18-35 years in good health. This sequence joins TRBV6-5 and TRBJ2-7; D is possibly TRBD2 (6 bases). The CDR3 DNA follows: TGTGCCAGCAGTTACTCGGGGGGAGAGCAGTACTTC. Translation gives CASSYSGGEQYF.